Listed below are T cell receptor beta chains from one sample, sequenced in a study of T cells in Graves' hyperthyroidism and ophthalmopathy. TCRdb processed the multiplex PCR reads anew with MiXCR; each CDR3 protein has one entry. The profile shows some 770,000 distinct CDR3 sequences, 16% of them singletons. Specimen: blood. The receptors shown here come from a man younger than 30 with Graves' hyperthyroidism. CDR3s leave out the opening cysteine and the closing phenylalanine or tryptophan.

J | V | CDR3
TRBJ2-7 | TRBV5-8 | ASSFSGSNEQY
TRBJ1-1 | TRBV15 | ATSRGGGLGAF
TRBJ2-7 | TRBV5-5 | ASSLVAGGYEQY
TRBJ2-3 | TRBV7-9 | ASSPRDSYTDTQY
TRBJ2-3 | TRBV12-3/TRBV12-4 | ASGPEGTTDTQY
TRBJ1-4 | TRBV7-2 | ASSPSSAWNEKLF
TRBJ1-5 | TRBV28 | ASTLEVNGRPQH
TRBJ1-2 | TRBV7-9 | ASSSTGWYGYT
TRBJ2-1 | TRBV3-1 | ASSQVWGDAYNEQF
TRBJ2-7 | TRBV7-9 | ASSPTDRYRREQY
TRBJ2-1 | TRBV2 | ASSHDRDEMYNEQF
TRBJ2-7 | TRBV4-1 | ASSQEGYTSSYEQY
TRBJ2-2 | TRBV27 | ASSLTSGRAVTGELF
TRBJ1-6 | TRBV9 | ASSVEGQNSPLH
TRBJ1-1 | TRBV3-1 | ASSRGGQGGTEAF
TRBJ2-7 | TRBV28 | ASSTPGQGGIREQY
TRBJ2-7 | TRBV20-1 | SARRKAGGEQY
TRBJ2-3 | TRBV30 | AFFRDTQY
TRBJ2-5 | TRBV11-2 | ASSLSGSQETQY
TRBJ1-1 | TRBV15 | ATSEEGQGNTEAF
TRBJ1-4 | TRBV5-1 | ASSLRDFATNEKLF
TRBJ1-2 | TRBV20-1 | SAIMGLGYT
TRBJ2-7 | TRBV5-5 | ASSLKQGAYEQY
TRBJ2-3 | TRBV7-2 | ASSLATLSPQGTDTQY
TRBJ1-1 | TRBV20-1 | SASTYTEAF
TRBJ2-1 | TRBV11-2 | ASRPGQGICEQF
TRBJ1-1 | TRBV12-3/TRBV12-4 | ASSSPAGREAF
TRBJ1-5 | TRBV4-3 | ASSQDLVNQPQH
TRBJ2-1 | TRBV7-8 | ASSAIAGVVNEQF
TRBJ2-5 | TRBV11-2 | ASRFRGRAQETQY
TRBJ2-1 | TRBV7-9 | ASSLSFGGGGGNEQF
TRBJ1-3 | TRBV11-2 | ASTFRGNTIY
TRBJ2-7 | TRBV2 | ASSVWTETYEQY
TRBJ1-4 | TRBV7-3 | ASSPFGGTTNEKLF
TRBJ2-5 | TRBV10-3 | AISDSGTAQETQY
TRBJ1-5 | TRBV6-1 | ASSAKQGDGNQPQH
TRBJ2-2 | TRBV28 | ASSSAGTGSGELF
TRBJ2-2 | TRBV19 | ASSIVRGARTGELF
TRBJ2-7 | TRBV7-2 | ASSLGLLADRYEQY
TRBJ2-3 | TRBV2 | ASSELTGGTDTQY
TRBJ2-5 | TRBV11-3 | ASSPSGRAETQY
TRBJ1-6 | TRBV4-1 | ASSRGGGTNSPLH
TRBJ2-5 | TRBV7-2 | ASSWILSTETQY
TRBJ2-7 | TRBV5-1 | ASSTETGREQY
TRBJ1-1 | TRBV2 | ASSTPAQGPFWGF
TRBJ1-2 | TRBV29-1 | SVETGPYGYT
TRBJ2-7 | TRBV20-1 | SAGYTGNPYEQY
TRBJ1-1 | TRBV20-1 | SAKTRTNTEAF
TRBJ2-3 | TRBV12-3/TRBV12-4 | ASSLAGDQGDTQY
TRBJ2-2 | TRBV5-6 | ASSESGAGTGELF
TRBJ2-7 | TRBV27 | ASSRGTRASSYEQY
TRBJ2-1 | TRBV27 | ASRPFGPNEQF
TRBJ1-5 | TRBV27 | ASSLFAPIFLRNQPQH